These 15 T cell receptor beta chains originate from one sample sequenced in a study of T cells in Graves' hyperthyroidism and ophthalmopathy. From RNA transcripts, TCR beta CDR3 regions were amplified. HTBI primers were employed in a first-round RT-PCR of the TCR CDR3. TCRdb called the multiplex PCR reads again in MiXCR, with one record for every CDR3 protein. Of fewer than 750,000 distinct CDR3 sequences in the sample, around 15% are singletons; the top ten hold roughly 4.5%. Source material: blood. These receptors were collected from a woman in her thirties or forties with Graves' ophthalmopathy.

This clonotype came up many times. The chain carries TRBV28 and TRBJ2-7; D gene unclear. With 3 bases removed from V and 4 bases from J, the gap between germline ends came to 16 bases. Looked up from germline, CDR1 is MDHEN and CDR2 is SYDVKM. The CDR3 contains 15 residues. The CDR3 DNA reads TGTGCCAGCAGTTTCTACGGGTCGATGGCGTACGAGCAGTACTTC. This codes for CASSFYGSMAYEQYF.

The rearrangement joins TRBV11-2 to TRBJ1-3; unclear D gene. Germline V lookup: CDR1 SGHAT, CDR2 FQNNGV. V gave up 0 bases and J gave up 8 bases, with 5 bases separating them. The CDR3 length is 12 residues. CDR3 sequence (DNA): TGTGCCAGCAGCTTAGAAAGGGACACCATATATTTT. Translation gives CASSLERDTIYF.

This clonotype was detected ten times or more. The rearrangement links TRBV10-3 to TRBJ2-7, with D maybe TRBD2 (5 bases). The CDR3 runs 14 residues. Trimming removed 2 bases at V and 2 bases at J, with 10 bases between. CDR1 and CDR2 from the germline V gene are ENHRY and SYGVKD. CDR3 nucleotide sequence: TGTGCCATCAGTGAGAACGGGGATCCCTACGAGCAGTACTTC. Residues: CAISENGDPYEQYF.

The chain joins TRBV9 to TRBJ1-5; a possible D gene is TRBD1 (6 bases). The germline V and J ends were trimmed by 0 bases and 6 bases, with 10 bases remaining between them. CDR1 is SGDLS and CDR2 is YYNGEE in the germline V gene. The CDR3 has 14 residues. CDR3 residues: CASSVDRDVQPQHF. The CDR3 DNA follows: TGTGCCAGCAGCGTAGACAGGGATGTTCAGCCCCAGCATTTT.

This clonotype was recorded many times. V is TRBV6-5 and J is TRBJ2-7; no clear D gene. This CDR3 has 16 amino acids. V was cut by 4 bases and J by 2 bases, with 18 bases left in between. Germline V CDR1 and CDR2: MNHEY, SVGAGI. The CDR3 protein is CASSSSVAALTYEQYF. DNA for the CDR3: TGTGCCAGCAGTTCCTCAGTGGCGGCCCTCACCTACGAGCAGTACTTC.

This clonotype showed up many times. The CDR3: CASGGLNTEAFF. The CDR3 coding sequence is TGTGCCAGCGGTGGCTTGAACACTGAAGCTTTCTTT. This sequence joins TRBV9 and TRBJ1-1; the D is unclear. This CDR3 spans 12 amino acids. Germline CDR1 reads SGDLS; CDR2 reads YYNGEE. The V and J ends lost 7 bases and 0 bases respectively, with 7 bases between them. The complete variable domain, with remaining parts taken from reference TRBV9 and TRBJ1-1, reads DSGVTQTPKHLITATGQRVTLRCSPRSGDLSVYWYQQSLDQGLQFLIQYYNGEERAKGNILERFSAQQFPDLHSELNLSSLELGDSALYFCASGGLNTEAFFGQGTRLTVV.

This clonotype was recorded many times. The chain joins TRBV28 to TRBJ1-2, with 8 bases that match TRBD1. V shed 5 bases, J shed 0 bases, and the junction held 8 bases outside the gene matches. The CDR3 has 16 amino acids. Germline V gene sequence: CDR1 MDHEN, CDR2 SYDVKM. The CDR3 bases are TGTGCCAGCAGTAGTACCGGGACAGGATCTAACTATGGCTACACCTTC. This encodes CASSSTGTGSNYGYTF.

Many counts were recorded for this clonotype. This rearrangement joins TRBV5-1 to TRBJ2-1; D gene ambiguous. Deletions cut 4 bases from V and 5 bases from J, with 7 bases between. The CDR3 sequence is 12 residues long. Germline-derived CDR1 and CDR2 are SGHRS and YFSETQ. In nucleotides, the CDR3 is TGCGCCAGCAGCCTGAACCACAATGAGCAGTTCTTC. Amino acid sequence: CASSLNHNEQFF.

This clonotype was observed at least ten times. V gene TRBV12-3 or TRBV12-4 combines with J gene TRBJ1-5, with a possible D match to TRBD1 (5 bases). The CDR3 length is 13 residues. V was shortened by 3 bases and J by 7 bases, with 10 bases between the two germline ends. The CDR3 reads CASSFSGKQPQHF. CDR3 nucleotide sequence: TGTGCCAGCAGTTTTTCAGGGAAGCAGCCCCAGCATTTT.

This clonotype has ten or more counts. CDR3 sequence reads: CSAFQGESGNTIYF. CDR3 nucleotide sequence: TGCAGTGCTTTCCAGGGGGAATCTGGAAACACCATATATTTT. The V and J genes are TRBV20-1 and TRBJ1-3; 7 bases line up with TRBD1. This CDR3 has 14 amino acids. CDR1 is DFQATT and CDR2 is SNEGSKA in the germline V gene (reference sequence). Germline trimming cut 5 bases from V and 1 base from J; bases unmatched to any gene: 5.

This clonotype appeared a few times. The CDR3 DNA reads TGTGCCAGCAGTCTGGGGACTTCTACCACCGGGGAGCTGTTTTTT. It codes for CASSLGTSTTGELFF. The chain has TRBV6-2 or TRBV6-3 and TRBJ2-2; possibly TRBD2 for D (6 bases). From germline, CDR1 is MNHEY and CDR2 SVGEGT. Trimming left V 5 bases short and J 4 bases short, with 14 bases between. The CDR3 is made up of 15 amino acids.

Ten or more counts support this clonotype. This chain uses TRBV20-1 with TRBJ2-2; possibly TRBD1 or TRBD2 for D (5 bases each). CDR3 length: 13 residues. The V gene's germline CDR1 is DFQATT and CDR2 SNEGSKA (reference sequence). Trimming left V 6 bases short and J 2 bases short, with 10 bases between. In DNA form, the CDR3 reads TGCAGTGCATGGGACGGAAACACCGGGGAGCTGTTTTTT. Translating gives CSAWDGNTGELFF.

V gene TRBV12-3 or TRBV12-4 combines with J gene TRBJ2-2; tentatively, D is TRBD1 (5 bases). Deletions cut 2 bases from V and 0 bases from J, with 16 bases between. The CDR3 is 18 amino acids. The CDR3 nucleotides are TGTGCCAGCAGTTTACAGGGTCTAATCCTCGCGAACACCGGGGAGCTGTTTTTT. Protein sequence: CASSLQGLILANTGELFF.

This clonotype was recorded at least ten times. The rearrangement uses TRBV28 and TRBJ2-7; D is unresolved. V lost 2 bases and J 9 bases, leaving 11 bases between the germline ends. CDR1 and CDR2 (germline): MDHEN, SYDVKM. This CDR3 contains 12 residues. The CDR3 DNA follows: TGTGCCAGCAGTTTAAAAGGTAAAGGGCAGTACTTC. Translation gives CASSLKGKGQYF.

This clonotype was counted at least ten times. This rearrangement joins TRBV19 to TRBJ1-1; a weak D match, TRBD1 (6 bases). The V gene's germline CDR1 is LNHDA and CDR2 SQIVND (reference sequence). Trimming took 2 bases from V and 1 from J, leaving 11 bases between them. The length of the CDR3 is 15 residues. The chain's CDR3 is CASSITGKPNTEAFF. As DNA, the CDR3 is TGTGCCAGTAGTATAACAGGGAAGCCGAACACTGAAGCTTTCTTT.